The next 26 T cell receptor beta chains were all read from a single sample in a study of cytomegalovirus exposure and HLA in healthy donors (dated by TCRdb to the late 2010s). Library preparation used the immunoSEQ multiplex PCR assay. For the multiplex PCR, a mixture combining 60 forward primers for TCR Vbeta segments and 13 reverse primers for TCR Jbeta segments was used. TCRdb's version of the immuneACCESS table is confined to in-frame rearrangements and falls short of the full clone set. An unresolved V gene accounts for under half of the shortfall where checked; the remainder is of unknown origin. The sample table records 200,000 to 250,000 clones; around 80% of these occur just once. The ten largest clones take up less than 4.5% of the sample. Material: PBMCs. Source of these receptors: a male donor in good health and CMV-seronegative.

The chain is built from TRBV7-2 and TRBJ1-2; D not resolved. CDR3 length: 12 amino acids. From germline, CDR1 is SGHTA and CDR2 FQGNSA. The V gene lost 3 bases and the J gene lost 6 bases, with 8 bases spanning the gap. CDR3 DNA sequence: TGTGCCAGCAGCTTGCGGGTGCATGGCTACACCTTC. This sequence encodes CASSLRVHGYTF.

The chain carries TRBV11-2 and TRBJ2-2, with a possible D match to TRBD2 (6 bases). CDR3 length: 14 amino acids. Germline-derived CDR1 and CDR2 are SGHAT and FQNNGV. The ends were cut back, 0 bases at V and 8 bases at J, with 10 bases in the middle. For the CDR3, the DNA is TGTGCCAGCAGCTTAGATCTCCGGGGGGGGGAGCTGTTTTTT. Translating gives CASSLDLRGGELFF.

The table lists this clone with a count of one. The rearrangement joins TRBV9 to TRBJ2-7, with 8 bases matching TRBD1. J was trimmed by 2 bases and V by 2 bases; bases with no gene match: 3. Germline V gene lookup returns CDR1 SGDLS and CDR2 YYNGEE. The CDR3 has 14 residues. CDR3 DNA: TGTGCCAGCAGCGTCGGACAGGGAACCTACGAGCAGTACTTC. It encodes CASSVGQGTYEQYF.

The CDR3 is CASSQQGSYEQYF. CDR3 coding DNA: TGCGCCAGCAGCCAGCAGGGGTCCTACGAGCAGTACTTC. The J gene is TRBJ2-7, the V gene TRBV5-1, with D possibly being TRBD1 (6 bases). CDR3 length equals 13 residues. Trimming took off 4 bases at V and 1 base at J, with 9 bases between the two ends. Germline V CDR1 and CDR2: SGHRS, YFSETQ.

This clone was recorded once. The V gene is TRBV27, the J gene TRBJ1-1; D gene unclear. The V gene lost 6 bases and the J gene lost 1 base, with 9 bases spanning the gap. This CDR3 contains 13 residues. Germline V gene lookup returns CDR1 MNHEY and CDR2 SMNVEV (reference sequence). The CDR3 protein is CASSTVWNTEAFF. The CDR3 DNA reads as TGTGCCAGCAGCACTGTCTGGAACACTGAAGCTTTCTTT.

The gene calls are TRBV6-5 and TRBJ2-7; perhaps TRBD1 as D (5 bases). CDR1 and CDR2 (germline): MNHEY, SVGAGI. Trimming pared 4 bases from V and 2 bases from J, leaving 12 bases between. The CDR3 is 14 amino acids. CDR3 sequence (DNA): TGTGCCAGCAGTTCGAGGACACCTACCTACGAGCAGTACTTC. It yields the protein CASSSRTPTYEQYF.

The CDR3 nucleotides read TGCGCCAGCAGAGAGGGGGCGACGAACACTGAAGCTTTCTTT. This codes for CASREGATNTEAFF. The V gene is TRBV5-1, the J gene TRBJ1-1, with 7 bases that match TRBD1. Trimming took 5 bases from V and 1 from J; bases not matched to a gene: 5. Germline V gene sequence: CDR1 SGHRS, CDR2 YFSETQ. The CDR3 is made up of 14 amino acids.

The chain recombines TRBV19 with TRBJ1-1; a possible D gene is TRBD1 (5 bases). The germline V gene has CDR1 LNHDA and CDR2 SQIVND (reference sequence). The CDR3 extends over 15 amino acids. V lost 3 bases and J 3 bases, leaving 14 bases between the germline ends. CDR3 bases: TGTGCCAGTAGTATCCGGGACGGGGGACACACTGAAGCTTTCTTT. Translating gives CASSIRDGGHTEAFF.

The chain carries TRBV9 and TRBJ2-1; 9 bases agree with TRBD1. After removal of 4 bases from V and 4 bases from J, the junction contained 12 bases not matched to a gene. The germline V gene encodes CDR1 SGDLS and CDR2 YYNGEE. The length of the CDR3 is 17 residues. The CDR3 DNA reads as TGTGCCAGCAGCAAAAAACCGGGACAGGGAAGGTACAATGAGCAGTTCTTC. Translated, it gives CASSKKPGQGRYNEQFF. Full variable domain (remainder filled in from reference TRBV9 and TRBJ2-1): DSGVTQTPKHLITATGQRVTLRCSPRSGDLSVYWYQQSLDQGLQFLIQYYNGEERAKGNILERFSAQQFPDLHSELNLSSLELGDSALYFCASSKKPGQGRYNEQFFGPGTRLTVL.

This rearrangement joins TRBV27 to TRBJ2-1; the D gene is possibly TRBD2 (7 bases). The germline V gene encodes CDR1 MNHEY and CDR2 SMNVEV (reference sequence). The CDR3 covers 13 residues. Trimming left V 2 bases short and J 10 bases short, with 12 bases between. DNA of the CDR3: TGTGCCAGCAGTTTACCTAGGGGGGGGGAGCAGTTCTTC. Protein: CASSLPRGGEQFF.

As concerns this clone: Other DNA sequences in the sample encode the same CDR3. The gene calls are TRBV4-2 and TRBJ2-3; 9 nucleotides match TRBD2. Germline V CDR1 and CDR2: LGHNA, YNFKEQ. The CDR3 is 17 residues long. Trimming took 0 bases from V and 4 from J; bases not matched to a gene: 8. CDR3 sequence reads: CASSQESRAGGSDTQYF. The DNA of the CDR3 is TGTGCCAGCAGCCAAGAAAGCAGAGCGGGAGGCTCAGATACGCAGTATTTT.

The chain carries TRBV29-1 and TRBJ2-7; possibly TRBD1 for D (6 bases). The CDR3 has 14 residues. CDR1 is SQVTM and CDR2 is ANQGSEA in the germline V gene. Trimming took 5 bases from V and 3 from J, leaving 17 bases between them. CDR3 in amino acids: CSVFLRGADYEQYF. The CDR3 nucleotides are TGCAGCGTTTTCCTCAGGGGAGCGGACTACGAGCAGTACTTC.

Notes on this clone: The same CDR3 is also encoded by other DNA sequences in this sample. This sequence joins TRBV9 and TRBJ2-7, with 10 nucleotides matching TRBD2. CDR1 and CDR2 from the germline V gene are SGDLS and YYNGEE. The V gene end was trimmed by 0 bases and the J gene end by 0 bases; junction bases not matched to a gene: 0. CDR3 size: 15 residues. The CDR3 loop is CASSVGLAGSYEQYF. In DNA, the CDR3 is TGTGCCAGCAGCGTAGGACTAGCGGGCTCCTACGAGCAGTACTTC.

V and J are TRBV14 and TRBJ2-1; D gene ambiguous. V was trimmed by 4 bases and J by 7 bases, leaving 8 bases between them. This CDR3 is built from 12 residues. Germline loops: CDR1 SGHDN, CDR2 FVKESK. CDR3 bases: TGTGCCAGCAGCCCCCCTAGAAATGAGCAGTTCTTC. The encoded protein is CASSPPRNEQFF.

V usage is TRBV29-1 and J usage is TRBJ2-5, with TRBD2 matching 11 bases. Germline assignment: CDR1 SQVTM and CDR2 ANQGSEA. The CDR3 is 12 residues long. J was trimmed by 7 bases and V by 5 bases; bases with no gene match: 3. The CDR3 region has the DNA TGCAGCGTTATACTAGCGGGAGTGACCCAGTACTTC. As protein: CSVILAGVTQYF. Together with reference TRBV29-1 and TRBJ2-5, the CDR3 gives the full variable domain: SAVISQKPSRDICQRGTSLTIQCQVDSQVTMMFWYRQQPGQSLTLIATANQGSEATYESGFVIDKFPISRPNLTFSTLTVSNMSPEDSSIYLCSVILAGVTQYFGPGTRLLVL.

In its sample, this clone was seen a few times. V usage is TRBV7-8 and J usage is TRBJ2-3; 8 bases line up with TRBD2. V shed 0 bases, J shed 3 bases, and the junction held 8 bases outside the gene matches. This CDR3 region has 17 residues. The germline CDR1 and CDR2 sequences are SGHVS and FQNEAQ. The CDR3 loop reads CASSLAPVAGPTDTQYF. In DNA, the CDR3 is TGTGCCAGCAGCTTAGCGCCGGTAGCGGGACCGACAGATACGCAGTATTTT. The full variable domain, completed using reference TRBV7-8 and TRBJ2-3, is GAGVSQSPRYKVAKRGQDVALRCDPISGHVSLFWYQQALGQGPEFLTYFQNEAQLDKSGLPSDRFFAERPEGSVSTLKIQRTQQEDSAVYLCASSLAPVAGPTDTQYFGPGTRLTVL.

The rearrangement links TRBV20-1 to TRBJ2-1; unclear D gene. This CDR3 is 11 amino acids long. Trimming left V 5 bases short and J 10 bases short, with 12 bases between. Germline lookup yields CDR1 DFQATT and CDR2 SNEGSKA (reference sequence). The CDR3 DNA reads as TGCAGTGCTCCGGCCGGGTTCGAGCAGTTCTTC. Translation gives CSAPAGFEQFF.

This clone appeared a single time. The chain uses TRBV4-2 and TRBJ2-4, with D perhaps TRBD2 (6 bases). CDR1 is LGHNA, CDR2 YNFKEQ, per germline. This CDR3 has 14 amino acids. V gave up 3 bases and J gave up 13 bases, with 19 bases separating them. CDR3 amino acids: CASSQNPRLDSQYF. The CDR3 DNA follows: TGTGCCAGCAGCCAGAATCCGAGACTAGATTCGCAGTACTTC.

The chain recombines TRBV2 with TRBJ2-1; 7 nucleotides match TRBD2. CDR3 size: 15 residues. The germline V gene encodes CDR1 SNHLY and CDR2 FYNNEI. V lost 8 bases to trimming and J lost 3 bases; unmatched junction nucleotides: 10. The CDR3 sequence is CASSLNGGSYNEQFF. Written as DNA, the CDR3 is TGTGCCAGCTCCCTAAATGGCGGGAGCTACAATGAGCAGTTCTTC.

The table lists this clone with a few counts. CDR3 amino acids: CASSRVGAGAFF. CDR3 nucleotides: TGTGCCAGTAGTCGAGTGGGGGCCGGAGCTTTCTTT. The V call is TRBV19, the J call TRBJ1-1; D perhaps matches TRBD1 (6 bases). Germline loops: CDR1 LNHDA, CDR2 SQIVND (reference sequence). This CDR3 spans 12 amino acids. V dropped 5 bases and J dropped 10 bases, with 14 bases sitting between them.

By its share, this clone is medium-sized. DNA for the CDR3: TGCGCCAGCAGGTGGGGGACTTTTAGCTCCTACGAGCAGTACTTC. Residues: CASRWGTFSSYEQYF. This chain connects TRBV5-1 to TRBJ2-7; maybe TRBD2 (6 bases). V was clipped by 5 bases and J by 0 bases, with 15 bases between them. This CDR3 comprises 15 residues. Germline V gives CDR1 SGHRS, CDR2 YFSETQ.

The chain has TRBV30 and TRBJ2-6, with D perhaps matching TRBD2 (5 bases). The V gene's germline CDR1 is GTSNPN and CDR2 SVGIG (reference sequence). The CDR3 has 16 residues. V was pared by 3 bases and J by 0 bases, with 12 bases between. CDR3 in DNA: TGTGCCTGGAGAGAGGGCATGCGCTCTGGGGCCAACGTCCTGACTTTC. It translates to CAWREGMRSGANVLTF.

This clone occurred a few times. CDR3 sequence reads: CASSADQRGEQFF. DNA for the CDR3: TGCGCCAGCAGCGCCGACCAGCGGGGAGAGCAGTTCTTC. The chain joins TRBV10-1 to TRBJ2-1, with 7 bases fitting TRBD2. The junction had 9 bases not matched to a gene; V was cut back by 6 bases and J by 10 bases. CDR3 length: 13 residues. Germline CDR1 and CDR2: WNHNN and SYGVQD (reference sequence).

This chain uses TRBV29-1 with TRBJ2-3; 7 positions agree with TRBD1. The CDR3 is 15 amino acids. From germline, CDR1 is SQVTM and CDR2 ANQGSEA. With 7 bases clipped from V and 1 base from J, the junction kept 11 bases outside the gene matches. CDR3 DNA sequence: TGCAGCGCCCTAAGGAATGGACAGGGCACAGATACGCAGTATTTT. Its translation: CSALRNGQGTDTQYF.

The rearrangement joins TRBV7-2 to TRBJ1-4; D is ambiguous. Germline loops: CDR1 SGHTA, CDR2 FQGNSA. The CDR3 sequence is 17 residues long. V was cut by 8 bases and J by 3 bases, with 22 bases left in between. CDR3 loop: CASSPQVWAGPNEKLFF. The DNA for the CDR3 is TGTGCCAGCTCCCCTCAGGTGTGGGCCGGTCCTAATGAAAAACTGTTTTTT.

The chain has TRBV6-4 and TRBJ2-3; 16 nucleotides agree with TRBD2. J lost 5 bases, V lost 4 bases, and 9 bases had no gene match. CDR1 is MRHNA, CDR2 SNTAGT, per germline. This CDR3 has 18 amino acids. The CDR3 here is CASSASGTSGRAKDTQYF. The CDR3 DNA reads TGTGCCAGCAGTGCCAGCGGGACTAGCGGGAGGGCCAAAGATACGCAGTATTTT.